The rows below give T cell receptor beta chains drawn from one sample of a study of blood T cells in healthy people across ages. TCRdb ran MiXCR on the 5' RACE reads and lists one entry per CDR3 protein. This table has approximately 730,000 distinct CDR3 sequences, about 53% appearing once. Sequencing input: blood. These receptors were taken from a man older than 75 in good health. CDR3s include the opening cysteine and the closing phenylalanine or tryptophan. The order of the fields is J gene, V gene, CDR3 protein.

j_call: TRBJ2-6
v_call: TRBV28
cdr3_aa: CASSLLAAGANVLTF

j_call: TRBJ2-7
v_call: TRBV7-3
cdr3_aa: CASSDRLGLEQYF

j_call: TRBJ2-3
v_call: TRBV29-1
cdr3_aa: CSVEGAAGAGSDTQYF

j_call: TRBJ2-7
v_call: TRBV5-1
cdr3_aa: CASSLVGGLAYEQYF

j_call: TRBJ2-7
v_call: TRBV20-1
cdr3_aa: CSAPARGTHEQYF

j_call: TRBJ2-5
v_call: TRBV7-2
cdr3_aa: CASSLVSGGGGETQYF

j_call: TRBJ2-1
v_call: TRBV4-1
cdr3_aa: CASSQLGTSGNEQFF

j_call: TRBJ2-5
v_call: TRBV5-6
cdr3_aa: CASSLGGTRETQYF

j_call: TRBJ2-7
v_call: TRBV29-1
cdr3_aa: CSVGSGSLDEQYF

j_call: TRBJ2-5
v_call: TRBV30
cdr3_aa: CAWTLGTSDQETQYF

j_call: TRBJ2-7
v_call: TRBV2
cdr3_aa: CASWADSSPYEQYF

j_call: TRBJ1-6
v_call: TRBV20-1
cdr3_aa: CSARGGGDSYSSPLHF

j_call: -
v_call: TRBV7-2
cdr3_aa: CASSLDQGAETQYF

j_call: TRBJ2-1
v_call: TRBV5-1
cdr3_aa: CASSLGQGADLQFF

j_call: TRBJ1-2
v_call: TRBV7-9
cdr3_aa: CASSLATGIYGYTF

j_call: TRBJ2-3
v_call: TRBV3-1
cdr3_aa: CASSHRGLAGVTDTQYF

j_call: TRBJ2-4
v_call: TRBV4-1
cdr3_aa: CASSHLTSGIQYF

j_call: TRBJ2-1
v_call: TRBV4-1
cdr3_aa: CASRASGTSSYNEQFF

j_call: TRBJ2-7
v_call: TRBV28
cdr3_aa: CASRLTSGPPPYEQYF

j_call: TRBJ2-1
v_call: TRBV15
cdr3_aa: CATSNPGTRGYNEQFF

j_call: TRBJ2-5
v_call: TRBV5-1
cdr3_aa: CASSSQSLGQETQYF

j_call: TRBJ1-2
v_call: TRBV5-5
cdr3_aa: CASSPGTGFSINYGYTF

j_call: TRBJ1-3
v_call: TRBV29-1
cdr3_aa: CSVERASNAGNTIYF

j_call: TRBJ1-5
v_call: TRBV7-2
cdr3_aa: CASSLSRGSGRQPQHF

j_call: TRBJ2-7
v_call: TRBV6-6
cdr3_aa: CASSYTTGTGGNEQYF

j_call: TRBJ2-7
v_call: TRBV20-1
cdr3_aa: CSARRGSGYEQYF

j_call: TRBJ1-1
v_call: TRBV4-1
cdr3_aa: CASSQDVSGVGRGTEAFF

j_call: TRBJ1-4
v_call: TRBV25-1
cdr3_aa: CASSEPRGGWGEKLFF

j_call: TRBJ2-1
v_call: TRBV4-1
cdr3_aa: CASSNPGTGGKDEQFF

j_call: TRBJ2-7
v_call: TRBV20-1
cdr3_aa: CSARDDSTYEQYF

j_call: TRBJ2-1
v_call: TRBV25-1
cdr3_aa: CASQSRGYYNEQFF

j_call: TRBJ2-7
v_call: TRBV6-5
cdr3_aa: CASSYSERTYEQYF

j_call: TRBJ1-1
v_call: TRBV18
cdr3_aa: CASSPQDTEAFF

j_call: TRBJ2-3
v_call: TRBV12-3/TRBV12-4
cdr3_aa: CASTVGTAADTQYF

j_call: TRBJ1-5
v_call: TRBV18
cdr3_aa: CASSPPGQGSDQPQHF

j_call: TRBJ2-3
v_call: TRBV5-1
cdr3_aa: CASRGGASTDTQYF

j_call: TRBJ1-1
v_call: TRBV5-1
cdr3_aa: CASSPGGQEEAFF

j_call: TRBJ2-7
v_call: TRBV20-1
cdr3_aa: CSASAGGGYEQYF

j_call: TRBJ2-1
v_call: TRBV20-1
cdr3_aa: CSARDGTSSYNEQFF

j_call: TRBJ1-1
v_call: TRBV18
cdr3_aa: CASSPTESGTEAFF

j_call: TRBJ1-2
v_call: TRBV7-9
cdr3_aa: CASSSSGGGRVYGYTF

j_call: TRBJ2-3
v_call: TRBV20-1
cdr3_aa: CSARPQGGDRAVRYAYF

j_call: TRBJ2-1
v_call: TRBV18
cdr3_aa: CASSDPLSYNEQFF

j_call: TRBJ1-5
v_call: TRBV5-1
cdr3_aa: CASSLGDRDSNQPQHF

j_call: -
v_call: TRBV7-3
cdr3_aa: CASSFQAGRTQYF

j_call: TRBJ2-1
v_call: TRBV20-1
cdr3_aa: CSARDSGSLGNEQFF

j_call: TRBJ2-1
v_call: TRBV29-1
cdr3_aa: CSVEGDRQFF

j_call: TRBJ2-3
v_call: TRBV6-1
cdr3_aa: CASSEAIGWADTQYF

j_call: TRBJ1-2
v_call: TRBV6-5
cdr3_aa: CASSPLGDPSLYGYTF

j_call: TRBJ2-4
v_call: TRBV9
cdr3_aa: CASSDTEEQYF

j_call: TRBJ2-7
v_call: TRBV4-2
cdr3_aa: CASSQEMGQNPNEQYF

j_call: TRBJ2-1
v_call: TRBV20-1
cdr3_aa: CSARDLAGSAYNEQFF

j_call: TRBJ1-5
v_call: TRBV10-3
cdr3_aa: CATTRDRGEPQHF

j_call: TRBJ2-1
v_call: TRBV7-2
cdr3_aa: CASSLALGQGTYNEQFF

j_call: -
v_call: TRBV28
cdr3_aa: CASSLVGSTDTQHF

j_call: TRBJ2-1
v_call: TRBV7-2
cdr3_aa: CASSLNRDRAYNEQFF

j_call: TRBJ2-1
v_call: TRBV6-5
cdr3_aa: CASIAGQETQFF

j_call: TRBJ2-7
v_call: TRBV12-3/TRBV12-4
cdr3_aa: CASGFRAEGSEQYF

j_call: TRBJ2-7
v_call: TRBV5-1
cdr3_aa: CASSSRGDPYEQYF

j_call: TRBJ2-5
v_call: TRBV20-1
cdr3_aa: CSASLVRGQETQYF